Each of the 31 T cell receptor beta chains below was sequenced from the same sample in a study of regulatory T cells in long-lasting Graves disease. Time point in this sample: newly diagnosed GD, antithyroid drugs for less than 3 months. RNA from PBMCs was the source of the TCR library. Building of the TCR beta libraries involved iRepertoire HTBI primers and Arm-PCR of CDR3 regions. Using its own MiXCR run on the multiplex PCR reads, TCRdb lists one record per CDR3 protein. The data contain 500,000 to 700,000 distinct CDR3 sequences, 15% to 20% of them singletons. This sample was shared with a second study, whose subject was T cells in Graves' hyperthyroidism and ophthalmopathy.

The specimen was peripheral blood mononuclear cells (PBMCs), collected at new diagnosis, from a patient treated with antithyroid drugs. These receptors all stem from a woman under 40 with Graves disease.

This clonotype occurred many times. The chain combines TRBV28 with TRBJ1-5; TRBD1 matches at 9 bases. The CDR3 has 16 residues. Germline V gene sequence: CDR1 MDHEN, CDR2 SYDVKM. The ends lost 5 bases at V and 7 bases at J; junction bases unmatched: 12. The CDR3 DNA is TGTGCCAGCAGTCCCCGGACAGGGGTTACGGGACAGCCCCAGCATTTT. This sequence encodes CASSPRTGVTGQPQHF.

As for this clonotype: A read error is likely, as this CDR3 ends without the conserved phenylalanine or tryptophan. The genes are TRBV15 and TRBJ2-1; weak D call: TRBD1 (5 bases). V lost 6 bases and J lost 0, with 12 bases in between. This CDR3 comprises 15 residues. Germline assignment: CDR1 LNHNV and CDR2 YYDKDF (reference sequence). The CDR3 coding sequence is TGTGCCACCAGTTTCGACAGAAGCTCCTACAATGAGCAGTTCCTC. Its protein is CATSFDRSSYNEQFL.

This clonotype was seen repeatedly, ten times or more. The chain joins TRBV2 to TRBJ1-1, with D unclear. The V end was cut by 2 bases, the J end by 7 bases, with 8 bases between. The length of the CDR3 is 12 residues. The V gene's germline CDR1 is SNHLY and CDR2 FYNNEI. The CDR3 nucleotides read TGTGCCAGCAGTGAATGGAGCCTTGAAGCTTTCTTT. It yields the protein CASSEWSLEAFF.

V gene TRBV4-2 combines with J gene TRBJ1-2; 9 bases are shared with TRBD1. Trimming took 0 bases from V and 9 from J; bases not matched to a gene: 8. The CDR3 length is 15 residues. Germline lookup yields CDR1 LGHNA and CDR2 YNFKEQ. CDR3 nucleotide sequence: TGTGCCAGCAGCCAAGACCGGGACAGGGCCGTCAGCTACACCTTC. It yields the protein CASSQDRDRAVSYTF.

The sample holds many counts of this clonotype. The chain links TRBV7-9 to TRBJ2-1, with D possibly TRBD1 on 7 matching bases. Per germline, CDR1 SEHNR and CDR2 FQNEAQ (reference sequence). V gave up 7 bases and J gave up 7 bases, with 14 bases separating them. The CDR3 covers 13 residues. The CDR3 sequence is CASTTTGRNEQFF. CDR3 nucleotides: TGTGCCAGCACAACGACAGGGAGGAATGAGCAGTTCTTC. Full variable domain (outside the CDR3, taken from reference TRBV7-9 and TRBJ2-1): DTGVSQNPRHKITKRGQNVTFRCDPISEHNRLYWYRQTLGQGPEFLTYFQNEAQLEKSRLLSDRFSAERPKGSFSTLEIQRTEQGDSAMYLCASTTTGRNEQFFGPGTRLTVL.

The CDR3, as DNA: TGCAGTGCTAGCGGTCAGGCGGCGTTTGTAGCCGGATACAACGAGCAGTACTTC. This translates into CSASGQAAFVAGYNEQYF. The V and J genes are TRBV20-1 and TRBJ2-7; D is ambiguous. Germline V gene sequence: CDR1 DFQATT, CDR2 SNEGSKA (reference sequence). CDR3 length equals 18 residues. The germline V and J ends were trimmed by 3 bases and 5 bases, with 29 bases remaining between them.

The rearrangement joins TRBV5-5 to TRBJ1-1; 7 nucleotides line up with TRBD1. The CDR3 covers 13 residues. Germline V gene lookup returns CDR1 SGHKS and CDR2 YYEKEE (reference sequence). Trimming removed 6 bases from V and 5 bases from J; junction bases left unmatched: 7. As DNA, the CDR3 is TGTGCCAGCACCCCAGGGGGATGGACTGAAGCTTTCTTT. Translated, it gives CASTPGGWTEAFF.

This clonotype has only a few counts. V and J are TRBV19 and TRBJ2-2, with 9 bases identical to TRBD2. Per the germline V gene, CDR1 is LNHDA and CDR2 is SQIVND (reference sequence). This CDR3 comprises 16 residues. The CDR3 region has the DNA TGTGCAACTACGACGGCGGGGGGGCCGGGGACCGGGGAGCTGTTTTTT. Protein product: CATTTAGGPGTGELFF.

This clonotype came up many times. V gene TRBV10-1 combines with J gene TRBJ2-7; D not certain. The V gene's germline CDR1 is WNHNN and CDR2 SYGVQD (reference sequence). This CDR3 spans 11 amino acids. Trimming removed 11 bases from V and 0 bases from J, with 8 bases in between. CDR3 sequence: CAAPSSYEQYF. For the CDR3, the DNA is TGCGCCGCCCCGAGCTCCTACGAGCAGTACTTC.

To note about this clonotype: Lacking the conserved final phenylalanine or tryptophan, this CDR3 likely reflects a read error. This rearrangement joins TRBV7-9 to TRBJ1-6; unclear D gene. The germline V gene encodes CDR1 SEHNR and CDR2 FQNEAQ (reference sequence). V was pared by 5 bases and J by 8 bases, with 10 bases between. This CDR3 has 13 amino acids. In DNA, the CDR3 is TGTGCCAGCAGCGCAGCTGCTTATTCACCCCTCCACTCT. Amino acids: CASSAAAYSPLHS.

This clonotype was detected many times. The chain is built from TRBV2 and TRBJ1-2; TRBD1 is a possible D gene (6 bases). The length of the CDR3 is 16 residues. Germline CDR1 is SNHLY and CDR2 is FYNNEI. V lost 6 bases and J 0 bases, leaving 17 bases between the germline ends. This chain's CDR3 is CASRQGGTTSNYGYTF. Written as DNA, the CDR3 is TGTGCCAGCAGGCAGGGCGGGACAACTTCTAACTATGGCTACACCTTC.

This chain uses TRBV11-2 with TRBJ2-3; 8 bases match TRBD2. Germline CDR1 reads SGHAT; CDR2 reads FQNNGV. V lost 8 bases and J lost 6; bases outside the gene matches: 10. The CDR3 runs to 14 residues. CDR3 sequence: CASGRGLERDTQYF. The CDR3 DNA is TGTGCCAGCGGACGGGGACTAGAGAGGGATACGCAGTATTTT.

This clonotype was counted at least ten times. The chain combines TRBV20-1 with TRBJ2-1; TRBD2 matches 10 bases. The CDR3 sequence is 16 residues long. Germline loops: CDR1 DFQATT, CDR2 SNEGSKA (reference sequence). V lost 6 bases to trimming and J lost 6 bases; unmatched junction nucleotides: 14. CDR3 residues: CSATARSGRATNEQFF. The CDR3 nucleotides read TGCAGTGCAACAGCCCGAAGCGGGAGGGCCACCAATGAGCAGTTCTTC.

There are a few counts of this clonotype. Possible read error: a much larger clone is one base away. The chain carries TRBV28 and TRBJ2-1; D gene unclear. This CDR3 comprises 14 residues. Germline CDR1 is MDHEN and CDR2 is SYDVKM. Trimming took off 2 bases at V and 4 bases at J, with 9 bases between the two ends. CDR3 protein: CASSLQARYNEQFF. The CDR3 coding sequence is TGTGCCAGCAGTTTACAGGCGAGGTACAATGAGCAGTTCTTC.

This clonotype appeared many times. This chain links TRBV28 with TRBJ1-4; unclear D gene. Germline-derived CDR1 and CDR2 are MDHEN and SYDVKM. CDR3 size: 14 residues. Deletions cut 6 bases from V and 7 bases from J, with 15 bases between. In DNA, the CDR3 is TGTGCCAGCAGCATGGGGTCACGCTTTGAAAAACTGTTTTTT. Protein product: CASSMGSRFEKLFF.

A few counts support this clonotype. The genes are TRBV6-2 or TRBV6-3 and TRBJ1-6, with 8 bases lining up with TRBD1. The CDR3 runs to 13 residues. The germline V gene has CDR1 MNHEY and CDR2 SVGEGT. The V gene end was trimmed by 11 bases and the J gene end by 11 bases; junction bases not matched to a gene: 11. The CDR3 here is CAGTGGRGAPLHF. In DNA, the CDR3 is TGTGCCGGAACAGGGGGGCGGGGGGCACCCCTCCACTTT.

For the CDR3, the DNA is TGTGCCAGCAGTGTCAAGAATGAGCAGTTCTTC. Amino acid sequence: CASSVKNEQFF. This chain joins TRBV7-2 and TRBJ2-1, with D hard to call. The germline gives CDR1 SGHTA, CDR2 FQGNSA. Trimming shortened V by 6 bases and J by 7 bases, and 7 bases separated the two germline ends. This CDR3 is built from 11 residues.

The sample holds a few counts of this clonotype. The chain couples TRBV10-3 to TRBJ2-7, with a tentative D call TRBD1 (6 bases). The CDR3 is 14 amino acids. Germline CDR1 and CDR2: ENHRY and SYGVKD. The ends were cut back, 9 bases at V and 5 bases at J, with 20 bases in the middle. As DNA, the CDR3 is TGTGCCATTAAGTTCGCAGGGGACGTTCACGAGCAGTACTTC. Residues: CAIKFAGDVHEQYF.

Notes on this clonotype: A clone one base away is much larger, so this may be a read error. V gene TRBV24-1 combines with J gene TRBJ2-1; D is uncertain. CDR3 length equals 12 residues. V gave up 4 bases and J gave up 14 bases, with 14 bases separating them. Germline CDR1 KGHDR, CDR2 SFDVKD. The CDR3 bases are TGTGCCACCAGTGACTCACGGTCAAGGGAGTTCTTC. This encodes CATSDSRSREFF.

The chain links TRBV5-1 to TRBJ2-2; 9 nucleotides agree with TRBD2. Germline CDR1 and CDR2: SGHRS and YFSETQ. The J segment lost 0 bases and the V segment lost 1 base, leaving 7 bases of the junction unmatched. There are 18 residues in the CDR3. For the CDR3, the DNA is TGCGCCAGCAGCTTGAGGCCAGCGGGAGGTTCGAACACCGGGGAGCTGTTTTTT. Translating gives CASSLRPAGGSNTGELFF.

This clonotype was observed a handful of times. This chain joins TRBV4-1 and TRBJ2-3; possibly TRBD2 for D (5 bases). Germline CDR1 and CDR2: MGHRA and YSYEKL. CDR3 length: 15 amino acids. Deletions cut 1 base from V and 3 bases from J, with 11 bases between. In nucleotides, the CDR3 is TGCGCCAGCAGCCAAGGCGTTAGGGAGACAGATACGCAGTATTTT. Encoded protein: CASSQGVRETDTQYF.

The chain recombines TRBV6-1 with TRBJ2-5; 11 positions agree with TRBD1. In germline, CDR1 is MNHNS, CDR2 SASEGT. This CDR3 is 17 amino acids long. After removal of 6 bases from V and 5 bases from J, the junction contained 14 bases not matched to a gene. DNA for the CDR3: TGTGCCAGCAGCTACGGACAGGGGGCATTATCTTGGGAGACCCAGTACTTC. Translating it yields CASSYGQGALSWETQYF.

On this clonotype: Given a much more abundant clone one base away, this may be a read error. The V gene is TRBV11-3, the J gene TRBJ2-1, with 9 bases aligning to TRBD2. Per germline, CDR1 SGHNT and CDR2 YENEEA. The length of the CDR3 is 15 residues. Here the CDR3 reads CASSLRDSGSDERFF. The DNA for the CDR3 is TGTGCCAGCAGCCTCCGGGATAGCGGGAGTGATGAGCGGTTCTTC.

CDR3 in amino acids: CASSRLGTRGDIQYF. As DNA, the CDR3 is TGTGCCAGCAGCCGCCTCGGGACCCGGGGTGACATTCAGTACTTC. The rearrangement joins TRBV7-8 to TRBJ2-4; D tentatively fits TRBD1 or TRBD2 (5 bases each). V was shortened by 5 bases and J by 8 bases, with 19 bases between the two germline ends. Germline assignment: CDR1 SGHVS and CDR2 FQNEAQ. CDR3 length: 15 residues.

This clonotype showed up just a few times. V is TRBV20-1 and J is TRBJ1-5, with a weak D call TRBD1 (6 bases). Between the trimmed V and J ends, which lost 6 bases and 7 bases, there was a span of 19 bases. Germline CDR1 reads DFQATT; CDR2 reads SNEGSKA (reference sequence). CDR3 length: 14 amino acids. CDR3 in DNA: TGCAGTGCGTCAAACAGGGTGTTGGGCCAGCCCCAGCATTTT. Amino acid sequence: CSASNRVLGQPQHF.

This clonotype was seen repeatedly, ten times or more. This chain uses TRBV28 with TRBJ1-5; 7 bases match TRBD1. Germline V gene data show CDR1 as MDHEN and CDR2 as SYDVKM. With V trimmed by 6 bases and J by 7 bases, 6 bases remained unmatched. This CDR3 region has 13 residues. In DNA, the CDR3 is TGTGCCAGCAGACCGACAGGGCGACAGCCCCAGCATTTT. Protein sequence: CASRPTGRQPQHF.

This clonotype was seen many times. The chain uses TRBV7-9 and TRBJ2-1; perhaps TRBD2 as D (7 bases). Germline CDR1 SEHNR, CDR2 FQNEAQ (reference sequence). CDR3 size: 12 residues. The ends were cut back, 8 bases at V and 4 bases at J, with 9 bases in the middle. The CDR3 DNA follows: TGTGCCAGCGAGGGGGGGTACAATGAGCAGTTCTTC. Translated: CASEGGYNEQFF.

The chain employs TRBV5-1 and TRBJ2-3; TRBD2 is a possible D gene (5 bases). There are 15 residues in the CDR3. Germline V gene data show CDR1 as SGHRS and CDR2 as YFSETQ. Trimming took off 1 base at V and 4 bases at J, with 13 bases between the two ends. The DNA of the CDR3 is TGCGCCAGCAGCTTGCAAGGGAATAGCGCAGATACGCAGTATTTT. Its protein product is CASSLQGNSADTQYF.

This clonotype showed up just a few times. The chain has TRBV2 and TRBJ1-4; weak D call: TRBD1 (5 bases). V shed 2 bases and J shed 8 bases, with 18 bases lying between them. CDR1 and CDR2 (germline): SNHLY, FYNNEI. CDR3 length: 16 amino acids. CDR3 in amino acids: CASSEQSPSGREKLFF. In DNA form, the CDR3 reads TGTGCCAGCAGTGAACAGTCTCCGTCAGGGAGGGAAAAACTGTTTTTT.

As concerns this clonotype: Possible read error: a much larger clone is one base away. This rearrangement joins TRBV6-2 or TRBV6-3 to TRBJ2-3; TRBD2 matches at 8 bases. Germline CDR1 is MNHEY and CDR2 is SVGEGT. The CDR3 contains 16 residues. Unmatched junction bases numbered 12, after V lost 5 bases and J lost 5 bases. The CDR3 coding sequence is TGTGCCAGCAGTGCCTTCGTTGCGGGAGGCAGAGATACGCAGTATTTT. Its protein is CASSAFVAGGRDTQYF.

This clonotype was picked up a small number of times. The chain recombines TRBV7-2 with TRBJ1-1; 7 bases align to TRBD1. The CDR3 loop spans 16 amino acids. Trimming removed 2 bases from V and 6 bases from J; junction bases left unmatched: 12. Germline lookup yields CDR1 SGHTA and CDR2 FQGNSA. CDR3 residues: CASSLSILGQGAEAFF. In nucleotides, the CDR3 is TGTGCCAGCAGCTTAAGCATTCTGGGGCAGGGGGCTGAAGCTTTCTTT.